This T cell receptor beta chain is from a study of blood T cell repertoires in COVID-19. In the source study's methods: Estimation of nucleated cell counts was performed using reference gene primer amplification. The protocol was immunoSEQ multiplex PCR, while the TCRdb copy is restricted to in-frame clones and leaves out a portion. The DNA was the basis for D and trimming; V, J and clone size are from that table. The sample has some 190,000 clones, 85% seen once. The specimen sequenced was peripheral blood. The clonotype originates from a woman aged 55 to 70 with acute or convalescent COVID-19.

The CDR3 protein is CASSLGGLAGRGEQYF. CDR3 nucleotide sequence: TGTGCCAGCAGCTTGGGGGGACTAGCGGGAAGAGGCGAGCAGTACTTC. The chain combines TRBV5-4 with TRBJ2-7, with 13 bases matching TRBD2. The V and J ends lost 0 bases and 6 bases, in that order; junction bases with no gene match: 6. CDR1 and CDR2 from the germline V gene are SGHNT and YYREEE (reference sequence). The CDR3 length is 16 residues.